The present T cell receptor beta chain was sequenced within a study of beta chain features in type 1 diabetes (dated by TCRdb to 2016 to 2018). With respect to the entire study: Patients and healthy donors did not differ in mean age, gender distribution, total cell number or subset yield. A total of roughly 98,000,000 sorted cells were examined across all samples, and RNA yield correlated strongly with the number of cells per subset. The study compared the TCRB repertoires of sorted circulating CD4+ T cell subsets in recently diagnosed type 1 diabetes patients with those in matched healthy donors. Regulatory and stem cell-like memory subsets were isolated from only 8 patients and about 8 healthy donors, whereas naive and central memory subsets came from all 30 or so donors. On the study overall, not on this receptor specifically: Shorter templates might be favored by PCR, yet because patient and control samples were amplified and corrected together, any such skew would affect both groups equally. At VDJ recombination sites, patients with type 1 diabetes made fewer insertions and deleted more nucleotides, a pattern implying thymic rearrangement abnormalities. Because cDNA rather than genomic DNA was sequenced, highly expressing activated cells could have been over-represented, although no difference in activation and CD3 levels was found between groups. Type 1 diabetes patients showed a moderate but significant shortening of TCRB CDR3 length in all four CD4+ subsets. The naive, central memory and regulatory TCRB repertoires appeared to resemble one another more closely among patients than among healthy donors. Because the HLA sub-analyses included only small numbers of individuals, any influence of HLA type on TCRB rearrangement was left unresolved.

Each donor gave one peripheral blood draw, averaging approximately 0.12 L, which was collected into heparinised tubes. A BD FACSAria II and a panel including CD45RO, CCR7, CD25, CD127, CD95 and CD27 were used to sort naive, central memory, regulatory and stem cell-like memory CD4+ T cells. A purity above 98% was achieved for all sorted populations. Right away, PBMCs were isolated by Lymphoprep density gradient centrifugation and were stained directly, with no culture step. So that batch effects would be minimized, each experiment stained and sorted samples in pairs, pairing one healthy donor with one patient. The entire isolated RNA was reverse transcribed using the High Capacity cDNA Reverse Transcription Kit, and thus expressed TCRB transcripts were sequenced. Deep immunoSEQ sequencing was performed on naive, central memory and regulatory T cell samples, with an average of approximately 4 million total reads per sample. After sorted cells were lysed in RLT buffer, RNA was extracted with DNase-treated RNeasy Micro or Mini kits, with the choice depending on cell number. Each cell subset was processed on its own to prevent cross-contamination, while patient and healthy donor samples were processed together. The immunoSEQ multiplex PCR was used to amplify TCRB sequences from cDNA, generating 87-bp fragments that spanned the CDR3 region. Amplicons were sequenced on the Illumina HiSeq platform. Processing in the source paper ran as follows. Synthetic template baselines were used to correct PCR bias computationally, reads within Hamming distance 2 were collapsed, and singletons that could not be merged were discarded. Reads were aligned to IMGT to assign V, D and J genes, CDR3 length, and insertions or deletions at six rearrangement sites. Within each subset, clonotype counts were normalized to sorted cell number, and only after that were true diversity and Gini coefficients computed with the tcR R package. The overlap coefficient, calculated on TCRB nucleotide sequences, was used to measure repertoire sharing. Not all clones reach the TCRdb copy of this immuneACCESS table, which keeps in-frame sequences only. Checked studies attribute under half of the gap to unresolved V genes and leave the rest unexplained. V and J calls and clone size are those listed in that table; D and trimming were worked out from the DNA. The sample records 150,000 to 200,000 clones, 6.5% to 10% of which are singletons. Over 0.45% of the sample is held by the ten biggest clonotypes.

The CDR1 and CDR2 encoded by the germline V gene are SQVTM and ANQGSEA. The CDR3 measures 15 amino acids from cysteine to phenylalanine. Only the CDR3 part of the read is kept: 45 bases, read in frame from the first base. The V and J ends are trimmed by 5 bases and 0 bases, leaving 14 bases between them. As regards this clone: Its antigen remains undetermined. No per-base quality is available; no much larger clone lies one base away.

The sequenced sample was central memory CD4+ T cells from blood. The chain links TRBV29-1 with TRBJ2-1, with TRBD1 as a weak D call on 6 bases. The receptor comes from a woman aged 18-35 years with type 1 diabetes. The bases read TGCAGCGTTCCAACAGGGAGCAGCTCCTACAATGAGCAGTTCTTC. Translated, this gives CSVPTGSSSYNEQFF.